This T cell receptor (beta chain) originates from a study of spatial heterogeneity in lung cancer. Study observations and caveats: At tumor resection, ubiquitous expanded TCRs were detected in blood more often than later.

This clonotype occurred a few times. Its antigen is undetermined. Time point described: sample taken at primary tumor resection. Untreated early-stage non-small cell lung cancer patients, 70 to 85 in total, were the donors. Deletions cut 4 bases from V and 8 bases from J, with 9 bases between. This CDR3 is built from 12 residues. One entry per CDR3 protein, called by TCRdb with MiXCR from the 5' RACE reads. The table has about 12,000 distinct CDR3 sequences, about 4% seen once. The clonotype comes from a male donor with early-stage non-small cell lung cancer. Sample: PBMCs, taken at surgery. The rearrangement uses TRBV12-3 or TRBV12-4 and TRBJ1-3, with D unclear. The CDR3 DNA sequence: TGTGCCAGCAGTTATGGGGAGGACACCATATATTTT. Its translation: CASSYGEDTIYF.